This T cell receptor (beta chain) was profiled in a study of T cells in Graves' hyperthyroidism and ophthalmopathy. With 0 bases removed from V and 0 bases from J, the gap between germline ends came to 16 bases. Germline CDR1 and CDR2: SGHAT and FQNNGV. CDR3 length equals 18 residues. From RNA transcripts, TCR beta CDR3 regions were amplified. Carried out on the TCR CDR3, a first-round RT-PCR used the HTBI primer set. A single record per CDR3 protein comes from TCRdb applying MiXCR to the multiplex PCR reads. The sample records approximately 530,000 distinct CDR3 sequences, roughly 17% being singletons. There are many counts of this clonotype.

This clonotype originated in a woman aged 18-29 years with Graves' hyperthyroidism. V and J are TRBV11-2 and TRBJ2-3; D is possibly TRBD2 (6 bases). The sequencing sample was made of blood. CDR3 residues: CASSLDHDGGTSTDTQYF. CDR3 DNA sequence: TGTGCCAGCAGCTTAGATCACGATGGCGGGACTAGCACAGATACGCAGTATTTT. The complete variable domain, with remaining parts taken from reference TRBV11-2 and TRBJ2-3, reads EAGVAQSPRYKIIEKRQSVAFWCNPISGHATLYWYQQILGQGPKLLIQFQNNGVVDDSQLPKDRFSAERLKGVDSTLKIQPAKLEDSAVYLCASSLDHDGGTSTDTQYFGPGTRLTVL.